This TCR beta chain was observed in a study of T cell responses to AZD1222 COVID-19 vaccine (dated by TCRdb to the early 2020s). With regard to the full study: AZD1222 recipients whose second dose came at about 4 weeks and those whose second dose came at about 12 weeks were combined into one group, since spike-specific TCR depth and breadth did not differ between the two schedules. Enrollment into the trials was organized by age into subgroups of 18-55, 56-69 and 70-plus years, and those subgroups contained about 160, 30 and 59 TCR-sequenced participants, respectively. TCR sequencing covered approximately 230 trial participants: roughly 200 given two doses of AZD1222 and 26 given two doses of MenACWY control vaccine.

The time point label for this specimen denotes: baseline before first vaccination. Vaccinee samples were obtained from the UK trials COV001 and COV002, which included a single-blind randomized controlled phase 2/3 trial of AZD1222 (ChAdOx1 nCoV-19) in healthy adults. Trial participant PBMC samples were collected at day 0 and day 28 after the second dose for TCRbeta chain sequencing. Beyond this particular receptor, the publication reports: No day 14 peak-response samples were available, so repertoires were characterized only after the peak T cell response. Conclusions about previously exposed vaccinees were limited because only six AZD1222 recipients were SARS-CoV-2 seropositive at baseline. After two AZD1222 doses, both the breadth and the depth of spike-specific TCRs were significantly higher than at day 0 and than in MenACWY recipients. Participants were mostly white British, with more females than males. The authors suggested clonal diversity may have been underestimated. Nearly half of unique spike-specific TCRs reportedly recognized epitopes outside regions mutated in the B.1.351 and B.1.1.7 variants. In the small 56-69-year group, the increase in depth fell short of significance, most likely because of low power. CD4 TCRs associated with the vaccine covered the entire spike protein, and the dominant responses were in regions 160-218 and 743-854.

The CDR3 regions of human TCRbeta chains were analyzed by immunosequencing. In the original analysis: Repertoire TCRs were checked for matches against a reference library of SARS-CoV-2-specific TCRs that had been generated using the MIRA antigen-specificity platform. Breadth meant the fraction of unique TCRs that were SARS-CoV-2-associated, whereas depth meant the fraction of total T cells that were SARS-CoV-2-associated. Using the MIRA data, each spike-specific TCR was mapped to the spike region that the TCR reacts to and placed in a CD4 or CD8 class. Log10-transformed breadth and depth values were compared by one-way ANOVA with Sidak's multiple comparisons tests. The clones in this table, taken by TCRdb from immuneACCESS, are in-frame only. Not every clone is retained; where verified, under half of the shortfall comes from an unresolved V gene, and the cause of the rest is unknown. For V, J and clone size, that table is used; D and trimming come from the DNA. The sample data list around 130,000 clones, and 88% of these were observed just once. Clones ranked in the top ten supply approximately 3.5% of the sample.

To note about this clone: It lacks a known antigen. No base quality information exists; no much larger clone differs at one position.

The sequence was collected from an adult in good health. The material sequenced was peripheral blood, taken on day 0 of AZD1222 vaccination.

The CDR3 is CASSFRPLTDRTNTIYF. The DNA is as follows: TGTGCCAGCAGCTTCAGACCTTTAACGGACAGAACAAACACCATATATTTT. Recombination joined TRBV7-2 with TRBJ1-3; a weak D assignment points to TRBD1 (6 bases agree). The germline V gene specifies SGHTA as CDR1 and FQGNSA as CDR2. The CDR3 goes from the cysteine to the phenylalanine over 17 residues. The only DNA kept is the CDR3, 51 bases in frame from the first base. V loses 3 bases, J loses 6 bases, and the germline ends lie 21 bases apart.